The present TCR beta chain was sequenced within a study of neurological immune-mediated disorders. By 5'RACE with 10-nucleotide random UMIs, the cDNA was made. TCRdb analysed the 5' RACE reads with MiXCR anew, one entry per CDR3 protein. This repertoire shows about 46,000 distinct CDR3 sequences, 3% to 3.5% found once; its top ten account for roughly 16%. The CDR3 runs to 13 residues. Trimming pared 8 bases from V and 8 bases from J, leaving 18 bases between. Germline V gene data show CDR1 as SGHRS and CDR2 as YFSETQ. This clonotype was found many times. Its antigen is not identified. Study-level findings and limits: None of the CDR3 amino acid sequences in expanded clones turned up in more than one subject, which points to private repertoires in all groups.

This TCR was sampled from a woman between 50 and 59 years old with multiple sclerosis. The sequencing input was PBMCs. J is TRBJ2-3 and V is TRBV5-1, with D perhaps matching TRBD1 (6 bases). CDR3 sequence reads: CASSTEGVGTQYF. CDR3 DNA: TGCGCCAGTTCGACTGAGGGGGTTGGTACGCAGTATTTT.